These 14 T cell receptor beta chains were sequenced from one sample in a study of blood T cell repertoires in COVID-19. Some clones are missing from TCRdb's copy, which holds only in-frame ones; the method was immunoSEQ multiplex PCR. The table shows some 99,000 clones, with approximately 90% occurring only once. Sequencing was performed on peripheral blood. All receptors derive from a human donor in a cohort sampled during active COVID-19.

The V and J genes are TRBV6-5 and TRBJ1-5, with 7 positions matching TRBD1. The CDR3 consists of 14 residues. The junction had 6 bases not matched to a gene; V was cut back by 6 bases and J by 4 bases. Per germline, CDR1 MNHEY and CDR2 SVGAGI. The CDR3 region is CASRVGGGNQPQHF. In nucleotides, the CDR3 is TGTGCCAGCAGAGTAGGGGGCGGGAATCAGCCCCAGCATTTT.

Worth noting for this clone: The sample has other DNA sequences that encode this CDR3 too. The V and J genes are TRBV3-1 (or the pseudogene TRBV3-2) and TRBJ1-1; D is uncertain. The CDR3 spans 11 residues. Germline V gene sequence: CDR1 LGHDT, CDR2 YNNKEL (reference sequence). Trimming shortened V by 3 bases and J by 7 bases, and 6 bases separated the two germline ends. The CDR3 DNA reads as TGTGCCAGCAGCCAGGCGGGTGAAGCTTTCTTT. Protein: CASSQAGEAFF.

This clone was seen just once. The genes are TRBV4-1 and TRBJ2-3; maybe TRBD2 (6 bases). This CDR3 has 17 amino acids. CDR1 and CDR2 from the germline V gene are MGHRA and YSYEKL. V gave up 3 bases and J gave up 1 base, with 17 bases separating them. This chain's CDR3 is CASSQITGSGGTDTQYF. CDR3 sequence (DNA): TGCGCCAGCAGCCAGATCACTGGTAGCGGCGGCACAGATACGCAGTATTTT.

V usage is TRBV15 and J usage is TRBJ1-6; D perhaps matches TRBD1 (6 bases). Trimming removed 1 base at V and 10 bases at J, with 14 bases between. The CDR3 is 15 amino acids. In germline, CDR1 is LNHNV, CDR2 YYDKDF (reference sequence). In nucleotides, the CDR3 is TGTGCCACCAGCAGAGTGGGGGGGGGCGGCTCACCCCTCCACTTT. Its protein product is CATSRVGGGGSPLHF.

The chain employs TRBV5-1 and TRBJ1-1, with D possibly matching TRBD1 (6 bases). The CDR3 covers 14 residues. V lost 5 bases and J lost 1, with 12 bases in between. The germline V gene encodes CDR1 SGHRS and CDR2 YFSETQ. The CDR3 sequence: CASRAGVENTEAFF. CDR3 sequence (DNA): TGCGCCAGCAGGGCAGGGGTGGAGAACACTGAAGCTTTCTTT.

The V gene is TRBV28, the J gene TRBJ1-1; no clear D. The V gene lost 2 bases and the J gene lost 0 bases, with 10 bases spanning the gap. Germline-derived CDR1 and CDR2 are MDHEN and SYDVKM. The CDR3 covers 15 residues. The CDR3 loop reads CASSLTGNMNTEAFF. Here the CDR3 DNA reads TGTGCCAGCAGTTTAACCGGGAACATGAACACTGAAGCTTTCTTT.

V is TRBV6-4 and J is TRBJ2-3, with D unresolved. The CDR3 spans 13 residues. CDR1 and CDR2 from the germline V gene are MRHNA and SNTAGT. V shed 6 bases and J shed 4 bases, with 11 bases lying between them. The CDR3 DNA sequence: TGTGCCAGCAGCCCCCGGTCCCCAGATACGCAGTATTTT. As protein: CASSPRSPDTQYF.

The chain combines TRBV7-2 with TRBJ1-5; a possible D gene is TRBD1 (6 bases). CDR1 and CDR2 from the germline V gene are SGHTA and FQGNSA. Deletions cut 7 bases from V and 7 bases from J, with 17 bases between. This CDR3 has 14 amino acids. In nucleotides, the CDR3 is TGTGCCAGCACCCTTCACGGGGGGCGACAGCCCCAGCATTTT. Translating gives CASTLHGGRQPQHF.

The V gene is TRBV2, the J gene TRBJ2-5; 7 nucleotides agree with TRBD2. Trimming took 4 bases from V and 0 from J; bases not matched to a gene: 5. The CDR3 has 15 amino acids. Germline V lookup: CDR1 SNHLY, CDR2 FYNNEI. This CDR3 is CASSAGGSHQETQYF. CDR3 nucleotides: TGTGCCAGCAGTGCTGGCGGGAGTCACCAAGAGACCCAGTACTTC.

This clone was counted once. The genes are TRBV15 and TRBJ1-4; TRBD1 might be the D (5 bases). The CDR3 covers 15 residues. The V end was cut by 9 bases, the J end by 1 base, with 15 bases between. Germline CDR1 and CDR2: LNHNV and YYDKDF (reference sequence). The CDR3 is CATTDARQTNEKLFF. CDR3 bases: TGTGCCACGACAGACGCGAGACAAACTAATGAAAAACTGTTTTTT.

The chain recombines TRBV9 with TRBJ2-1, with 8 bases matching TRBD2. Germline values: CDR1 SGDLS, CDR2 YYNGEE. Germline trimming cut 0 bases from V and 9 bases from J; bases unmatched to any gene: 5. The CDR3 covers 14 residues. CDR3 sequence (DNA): TGTGCCAGCAGCGTAGGGGTAGCGGGGTTTGAGCAGTTCTTC. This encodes CASSVGVAGFEQFF.

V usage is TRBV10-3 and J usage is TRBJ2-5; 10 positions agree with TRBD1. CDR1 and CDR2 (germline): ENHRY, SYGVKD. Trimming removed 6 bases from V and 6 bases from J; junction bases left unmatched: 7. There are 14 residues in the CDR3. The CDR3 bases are TGTGCCATCAGGTCGACAGGGGGCGCGAAGACCCAGTACTTC. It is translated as CAIRSTGGAKTQYF.

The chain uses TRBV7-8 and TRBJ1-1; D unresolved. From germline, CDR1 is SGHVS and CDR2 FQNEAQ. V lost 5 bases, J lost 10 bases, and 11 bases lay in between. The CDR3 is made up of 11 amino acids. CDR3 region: CASSPTPGAFF. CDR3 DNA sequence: TGTGCCAGCAGCCCGACGCCGGGAGCTTTCTTT.

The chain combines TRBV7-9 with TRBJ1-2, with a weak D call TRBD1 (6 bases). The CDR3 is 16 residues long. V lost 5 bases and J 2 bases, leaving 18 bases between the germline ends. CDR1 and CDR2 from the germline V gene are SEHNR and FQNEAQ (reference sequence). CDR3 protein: CASSPLRRGGNYGYTF. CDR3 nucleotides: TGTGCCAGCAGCCCCCTAAGGAGGGGGGGGAACTATGGCTACACCTTC.